The entry that follows covers one T cell receptor beta chain sequence. These data originate in a study of shared T cell receptors in the human thymus. Here immunoSEQ multiplex PCR was the method, and the copy in TCRdb shows in-frame clones only, minus some. Of approximately 660,000 clones in the sample, roughly 88% are singletons; the top ten hold 0.0095% to 0.013%. Germline V lookup: CDR1 MNHNY, CDR2 SVGAGI (reference sequence). CDR3 length: 14 residues. The J segment lost 8 bases and the V segment lost 2 bases, leaving 8 bases of the junction unmatched. These data were likewise used in another study, on human thymus T cells. That investigation notes: Corrective surgery for congenital heart defects was being performed on the healthy Finnish infants who served as donors. Thymus was obtained from resections taken during corrective heart surgery. Thymic and blood repertoires seemed to show skewed V and J gene use. Highly overlapping thymic repertoires among unrelated individuals were reported in related research.

The sequenced material came from thymocytes. This clonotype was obtained from a boy under three years old with a congenital heart defect. This sequence joins TRBV6-6 and TRBJ1-2, with 7 bases lining up with TRBD1. In nucleotides, the CDR3 is TGTGCCAGCAGTTACACACAGGGGCGCGGGGGCTACACCTTC. Its protein is CASSYTQGRGGYTF.